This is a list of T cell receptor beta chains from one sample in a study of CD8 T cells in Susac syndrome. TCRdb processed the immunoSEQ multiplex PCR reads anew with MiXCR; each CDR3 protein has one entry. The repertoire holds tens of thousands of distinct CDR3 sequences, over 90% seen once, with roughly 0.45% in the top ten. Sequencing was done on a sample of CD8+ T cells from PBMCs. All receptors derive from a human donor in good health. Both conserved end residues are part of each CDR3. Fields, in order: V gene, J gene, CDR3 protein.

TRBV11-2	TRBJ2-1	CASSQGQGVGNEQFF
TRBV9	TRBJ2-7	CASSVGLAGGEEGYEQYF
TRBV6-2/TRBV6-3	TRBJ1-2	CASSYTGYGYTF
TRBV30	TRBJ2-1	CAWSEARLDEQFF
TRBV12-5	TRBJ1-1	CASGLVHRRNTEAFF
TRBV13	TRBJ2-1	CASSLGLAGAPYNEQFF
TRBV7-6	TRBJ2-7	CASSSRDRGSPYEQYF
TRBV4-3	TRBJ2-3	CASRNRLNTDTQYF
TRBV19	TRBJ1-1	CASSIGAPMNTEAFF
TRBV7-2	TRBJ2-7	CASSVLAGGLYEQYF
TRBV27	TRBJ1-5	CASRPHPGSNQPQHF
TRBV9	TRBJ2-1	CASSEAGDPNNEQFF
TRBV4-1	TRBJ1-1	CASSQVSGETEAFF
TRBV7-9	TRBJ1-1	CASSLVRVGGTEAFF
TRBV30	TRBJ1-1	CAWSVRVAEAFF
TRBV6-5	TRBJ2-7	CASSYSSGESPYEQYF
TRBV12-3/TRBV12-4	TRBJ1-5	CASSLAMGNQPQHF
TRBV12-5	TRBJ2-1	CASALPYNEQFF
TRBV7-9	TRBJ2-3	CASPPQTGGADTQYF
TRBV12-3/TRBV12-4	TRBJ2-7	CASSPREWGTYEQYF
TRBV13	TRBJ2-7	CASSFSGRAYEQYF
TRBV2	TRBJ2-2	CASEAGWGTGELFF
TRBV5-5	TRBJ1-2	CASSLVVGETRGYTF
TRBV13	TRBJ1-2	CASSLWGLWNGYTF
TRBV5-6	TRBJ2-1	CASSLGEDNEQFF
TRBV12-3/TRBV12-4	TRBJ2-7	CASSLPSSDRGHEQYF
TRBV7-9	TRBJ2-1	CASSLGGGRPYNEQFF
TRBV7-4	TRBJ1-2	CASSAGTEDGYTF
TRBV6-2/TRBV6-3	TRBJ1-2	CASSSLLQGDYGYTF
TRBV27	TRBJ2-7	CASSWGSSSYEQYF
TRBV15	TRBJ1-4	CATSTRGETATNEKLFF
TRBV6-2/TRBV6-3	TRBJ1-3	CASSYPGSSGNTIYF
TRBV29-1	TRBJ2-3	CSVEDPLRVLGERGGDTQYF